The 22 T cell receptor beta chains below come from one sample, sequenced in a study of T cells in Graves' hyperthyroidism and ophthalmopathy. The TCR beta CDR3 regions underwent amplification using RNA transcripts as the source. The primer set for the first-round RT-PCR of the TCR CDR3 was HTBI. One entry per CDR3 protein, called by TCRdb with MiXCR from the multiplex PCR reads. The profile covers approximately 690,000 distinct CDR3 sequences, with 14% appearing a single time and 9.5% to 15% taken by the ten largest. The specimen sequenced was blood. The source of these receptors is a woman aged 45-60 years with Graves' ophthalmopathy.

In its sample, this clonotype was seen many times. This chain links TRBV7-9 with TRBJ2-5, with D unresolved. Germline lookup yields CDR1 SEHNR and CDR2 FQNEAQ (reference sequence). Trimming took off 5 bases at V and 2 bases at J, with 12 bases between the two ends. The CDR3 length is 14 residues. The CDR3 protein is CASSQDTSQETQYF. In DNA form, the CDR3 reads TGTGCCAGCAGCCAAGACACTTCACAAGAGACCCAGTACTTC.

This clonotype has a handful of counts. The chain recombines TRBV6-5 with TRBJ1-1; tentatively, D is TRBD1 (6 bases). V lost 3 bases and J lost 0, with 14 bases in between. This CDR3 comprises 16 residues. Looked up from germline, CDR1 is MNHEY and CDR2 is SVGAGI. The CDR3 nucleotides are TGTGCCAGCAGTTATAGAAATACAGGGCTGAACACTGAAGCTTTCTTT. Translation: CASSYRNTGLNTEAFF.

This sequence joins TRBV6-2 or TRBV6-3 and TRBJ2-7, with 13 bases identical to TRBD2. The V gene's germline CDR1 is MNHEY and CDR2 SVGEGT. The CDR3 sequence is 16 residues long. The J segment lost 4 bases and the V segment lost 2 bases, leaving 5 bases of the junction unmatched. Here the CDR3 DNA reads TGTGCCAGCAGTTACGGACTAGCGGGAGTGGGGTACGAGCAGTACTTC. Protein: CASSYGLAGVGYEQYF.

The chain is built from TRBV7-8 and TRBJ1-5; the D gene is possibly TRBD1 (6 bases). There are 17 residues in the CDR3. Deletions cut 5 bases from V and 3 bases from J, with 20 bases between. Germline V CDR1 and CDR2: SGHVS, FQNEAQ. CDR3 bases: TGTGCCAGCAGCATTTCTTCGGGGGCAGCCTTCAATCAGCCCCAGCATTTT. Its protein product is CASSISSGAAFNQPQHF.

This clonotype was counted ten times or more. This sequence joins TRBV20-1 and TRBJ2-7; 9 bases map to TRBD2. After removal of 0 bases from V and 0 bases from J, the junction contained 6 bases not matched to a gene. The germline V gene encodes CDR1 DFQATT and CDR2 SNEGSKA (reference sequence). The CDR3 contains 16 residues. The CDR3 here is CSARDWLAGTSYEQYF. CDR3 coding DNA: TGCAGTGCTAGAGACTGGCTAGCGGGAACCTCCTACGAGCAGTACTTC.

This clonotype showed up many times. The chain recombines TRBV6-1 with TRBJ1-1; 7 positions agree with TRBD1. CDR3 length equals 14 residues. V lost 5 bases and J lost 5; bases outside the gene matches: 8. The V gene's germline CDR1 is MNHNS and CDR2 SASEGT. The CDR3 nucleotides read TGTGCCAGCAGTACACAGGGGTGGAGGACTGAAGCTTTCTTT. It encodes CASSTQGWRTEAFF.

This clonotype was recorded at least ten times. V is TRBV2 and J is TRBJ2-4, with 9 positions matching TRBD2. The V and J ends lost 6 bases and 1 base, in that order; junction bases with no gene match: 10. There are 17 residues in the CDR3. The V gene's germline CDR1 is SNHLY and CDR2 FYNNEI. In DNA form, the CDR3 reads TGTGCCAGCAGGCCACCGGGGCTAGCGGGGGCCAAAAACATTCAGTACTTC. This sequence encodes CASRPPGLAGAKNIQYF.

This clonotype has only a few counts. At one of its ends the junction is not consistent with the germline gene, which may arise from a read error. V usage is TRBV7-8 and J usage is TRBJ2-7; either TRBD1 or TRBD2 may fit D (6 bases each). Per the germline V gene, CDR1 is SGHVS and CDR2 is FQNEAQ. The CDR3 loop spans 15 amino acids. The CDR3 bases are TGTGCCAGCAGCTTAGCCAGGGGAGGCTCCCACGAGCAGTACTTC. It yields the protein CASSLARGGSHEQYF.

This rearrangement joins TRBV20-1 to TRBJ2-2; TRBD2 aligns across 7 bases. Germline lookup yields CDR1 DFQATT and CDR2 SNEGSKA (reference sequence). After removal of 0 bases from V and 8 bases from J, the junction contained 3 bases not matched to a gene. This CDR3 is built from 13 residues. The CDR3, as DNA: TGCAGTGCTAGAGACAGCGGGAAGGGGGAGCTGTTTTTT. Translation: CSARDSGKGELFF.

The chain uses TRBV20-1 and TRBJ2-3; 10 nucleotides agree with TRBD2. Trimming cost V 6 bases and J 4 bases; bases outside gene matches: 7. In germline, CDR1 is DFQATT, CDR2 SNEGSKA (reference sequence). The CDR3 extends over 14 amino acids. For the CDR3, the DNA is TGCAGTGCGAGCCTAGCGGGAGCAGCAGATACGCAGTATTTT. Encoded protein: CSASLAGAADTQYF.

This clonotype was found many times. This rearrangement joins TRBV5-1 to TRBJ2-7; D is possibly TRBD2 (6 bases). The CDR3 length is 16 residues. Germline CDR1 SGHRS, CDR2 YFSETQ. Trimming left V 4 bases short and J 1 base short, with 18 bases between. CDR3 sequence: CASSQEIIGGSYEQYF. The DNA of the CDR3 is TGCGCCAGCAGCCAGGAGATCATTGGAGGGTCCTACGAGCAGTACTTC.

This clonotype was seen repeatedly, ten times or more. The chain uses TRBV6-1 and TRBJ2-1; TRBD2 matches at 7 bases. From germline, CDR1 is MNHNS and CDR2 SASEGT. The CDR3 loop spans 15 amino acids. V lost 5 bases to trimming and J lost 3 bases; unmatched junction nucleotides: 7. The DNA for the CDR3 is TGTGCCAGCAGTCCGCTCCGCGGGAGCTACAATGAGCAGTTCTTC. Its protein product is CASSPLRGSYNEQFF.

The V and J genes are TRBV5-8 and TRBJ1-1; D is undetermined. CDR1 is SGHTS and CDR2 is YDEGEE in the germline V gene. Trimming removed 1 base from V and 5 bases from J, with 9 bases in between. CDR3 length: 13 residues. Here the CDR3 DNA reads TGTGCCAGCAGCTTGTATGTTGAGACTGAAGCTTTCTTT. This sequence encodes CASSLYVETEAFF.

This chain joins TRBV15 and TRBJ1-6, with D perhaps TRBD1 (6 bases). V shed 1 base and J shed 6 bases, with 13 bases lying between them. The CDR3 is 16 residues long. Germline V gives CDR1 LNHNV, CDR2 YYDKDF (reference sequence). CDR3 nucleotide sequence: TGTGCCACCAGCAGAGCAACAGGGTTAAGTAATTCACCCCTCCACTTT. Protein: CATSRATGLSNSPLHF. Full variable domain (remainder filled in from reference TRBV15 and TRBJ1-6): DAMVIQNPRYQVTQFGKPVTLSCSQTLNHNVMYWYQQKSSQAPKLLFHYYDKDFNNEADTPDNFQSRRPNTSFCFLDIRSPGLGDTAMYLCATSRATGLSNSPLHFGNGTRLTVT.

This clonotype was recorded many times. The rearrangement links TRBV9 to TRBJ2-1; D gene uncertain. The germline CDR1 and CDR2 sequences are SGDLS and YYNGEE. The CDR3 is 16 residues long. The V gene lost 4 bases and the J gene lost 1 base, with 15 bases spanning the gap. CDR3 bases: TGTGCCAGCAGCCTGTTAGGTACCCCGTCCTACAATGAGCAGTTCTTC. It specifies CASSLLGTPSYNEQFF.

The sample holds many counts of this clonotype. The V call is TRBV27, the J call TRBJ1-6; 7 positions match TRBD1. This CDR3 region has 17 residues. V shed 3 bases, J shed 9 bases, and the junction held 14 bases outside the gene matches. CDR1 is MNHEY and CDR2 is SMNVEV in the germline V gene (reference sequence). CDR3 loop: CASSFLPFDRVGSPLHF. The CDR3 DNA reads TGTGCCAGCAGTTTCCTACCATTCGACAGGGTTGGTTCACCCCTCCACTTT.

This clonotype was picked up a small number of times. As DNA, the CDR3 is TGTGCCAGCAGCCAGGGGGCCGCTAGCAATCAGCCCCAGCATTTT. Residues: CASSQGAASNQPQHF. The chain couples TRBV9 to TRBJ1-5; TRBD1 aligns across 8 bases. The CDR3 length is 15 residues. Looked up from germline, CDR1 is SGDLS and CDR2 is YYNGEE. The V segment lost 4 bases and the J segment 0 bases; nucleotides outside the gene matches: 3.

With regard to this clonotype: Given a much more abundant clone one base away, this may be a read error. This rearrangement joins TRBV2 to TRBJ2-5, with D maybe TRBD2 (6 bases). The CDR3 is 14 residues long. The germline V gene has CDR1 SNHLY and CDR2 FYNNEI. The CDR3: CVSSPWRDQETQYF. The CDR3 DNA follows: TGTGTCAGCAGCCCTTGGAGGGACCAAGAGACCCAGTACTTC.

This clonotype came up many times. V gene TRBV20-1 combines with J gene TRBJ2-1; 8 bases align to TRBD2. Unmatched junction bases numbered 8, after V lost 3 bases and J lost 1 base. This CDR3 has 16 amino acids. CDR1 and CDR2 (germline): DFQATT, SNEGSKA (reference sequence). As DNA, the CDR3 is TGCAGTGCTAGCGGGGGGGTGGCCCTATCCTACAATGAGCAGTTCTTC. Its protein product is CSASGGVALSYNEQFF.

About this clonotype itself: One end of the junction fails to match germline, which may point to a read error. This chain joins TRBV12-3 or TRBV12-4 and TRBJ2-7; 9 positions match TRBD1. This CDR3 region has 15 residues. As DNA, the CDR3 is TGTGCCAGCAGCTTAGGCGGGACAGGGCTTAGCGAGCAGTACTTC. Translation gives CASSLGGTGLSEQYF.

The CDR3 DNA is TGTGCCAGCAGTTACTCCCTGCGAGGGAGCTTCTCTGGAAACACCATATATTTT. Amino acids: CASSYSLRGSFSGNTIYF. The chain couples TRBV6-6 to TRBJ1-3; D is unresolved. The germline gives CDR1 MNHNY, CDR2 SVGAGI (reference sequence). The CDR3 extends over 18 amino acids. V shed 0 bases and J shed 0 bases, with 15 bases lying between them.

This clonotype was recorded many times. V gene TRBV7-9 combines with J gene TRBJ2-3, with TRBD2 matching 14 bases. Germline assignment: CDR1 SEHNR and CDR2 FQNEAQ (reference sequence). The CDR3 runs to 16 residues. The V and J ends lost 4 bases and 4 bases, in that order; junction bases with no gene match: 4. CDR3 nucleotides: TGTGCCAGCAGCTGGGGACTAGCGGGAGTTTCAGATACGCAGTATTTT. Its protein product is CASSWGLAGVSDTQYF.